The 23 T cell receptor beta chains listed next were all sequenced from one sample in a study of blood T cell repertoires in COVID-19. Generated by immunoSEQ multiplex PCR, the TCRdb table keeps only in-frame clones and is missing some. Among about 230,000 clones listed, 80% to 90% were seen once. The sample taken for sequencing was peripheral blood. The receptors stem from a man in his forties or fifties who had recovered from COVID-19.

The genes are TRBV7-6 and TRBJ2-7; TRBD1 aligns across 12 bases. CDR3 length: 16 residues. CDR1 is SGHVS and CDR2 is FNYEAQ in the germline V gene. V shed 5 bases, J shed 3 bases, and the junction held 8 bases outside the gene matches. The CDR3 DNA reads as TGTGCCAGCAGCCCTCGGGGACAGGGGGCCCTCTACGAGCAGTACTTC. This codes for CASSPRGQGALYEQYF.

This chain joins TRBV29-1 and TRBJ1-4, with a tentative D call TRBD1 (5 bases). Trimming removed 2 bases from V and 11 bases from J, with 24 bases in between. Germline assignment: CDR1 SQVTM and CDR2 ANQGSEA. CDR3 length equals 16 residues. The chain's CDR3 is CSVEPAGPVVLRKLFF. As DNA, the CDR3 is TGCAGCGTTGAACCGGCAGGGCCTGTCGTTTTAAGGAAACTGTTTTTT. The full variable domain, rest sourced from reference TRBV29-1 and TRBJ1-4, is SAVISQKPSRDICQRGTSLTIQCQVDSQVTMMFWYRQQPGQSLTLIATANQGSEATYESGFVIDKFPISRPNLTFSTLTVSNMSPEDSSIYLCSVEPAGPVVLRKLFFGSGTQLSVL.

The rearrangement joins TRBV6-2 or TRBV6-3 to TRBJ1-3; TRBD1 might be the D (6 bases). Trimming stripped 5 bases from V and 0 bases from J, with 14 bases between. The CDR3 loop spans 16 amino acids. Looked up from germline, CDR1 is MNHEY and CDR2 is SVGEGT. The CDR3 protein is CASSRGQRTSGNTIYF. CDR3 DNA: TGTGCCAGCAGTCGCGGACAGCGCACCTCTGGAAACACCATATATTTT.

The CDR3 sequence is CASSVAPPGQGSSYNSPLHF. CDR3 in DNA: TGTGCCAGCAGCGTAGCACCGCCGGGACAGGGAAGCTCCTATAATTCACCCCTCCACTTT. The chain employs TRBV9 and TRBJ1-6; TRBD1 matches 9 bases. The CDR3 contains 20 residues. The V segment lost 0 bases and the J segment 0 bases; nucleotides outside the gene matches: 10. CDR1 is SGDLS, CDR2 YYNGEE, per germline. The full variable domain, its missing parts supplied by reference TRBV9 and TRBJ1-6, is DSGVTQTPKHLITATGQRVTLRCSPRSGDLSVYWYQQSLDQGLQFLIQYYNGEERAKGNILERFSAQQFPDLHSELNLSSLELGDSALYFCASSVAPPGQGSSYNSPLHFGNGTRLTVT.

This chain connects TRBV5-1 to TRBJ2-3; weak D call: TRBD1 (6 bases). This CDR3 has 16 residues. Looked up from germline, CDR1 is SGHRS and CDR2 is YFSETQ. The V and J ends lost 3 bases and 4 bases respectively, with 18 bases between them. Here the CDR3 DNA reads TGCGCCAGCAGCTGGGGCCCGCGTAACAGGGCAGATACGCAGTATTTT. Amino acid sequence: CASSWGPRNRADTQYF.

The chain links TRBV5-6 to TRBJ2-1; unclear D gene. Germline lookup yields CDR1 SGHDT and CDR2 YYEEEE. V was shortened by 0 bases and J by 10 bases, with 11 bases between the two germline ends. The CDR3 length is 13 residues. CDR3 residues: CASSLGPRGEQFF. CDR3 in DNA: TGTGCCAGCAGCTTGGGGCCGCGAGGCGAGCAGTTCTTC.

The CDR3 DNA sequence: TGTGCCAGCAGCTTAGGCCCAGGGCAAGAGACCCAGTACTTC. Protein product: CASSLGPGQETQYF. This rearrangement joins TRBV7-2 to TRBJ2-5, with a tentative D call TRBD1 (5 bases). Germline-derived CDR1 and CDR2 are SGHTA and FQGNSA. Trimming left V 1 base short and J 2 bases short, with 8 bases between. The CDR3 spans 14 residues.

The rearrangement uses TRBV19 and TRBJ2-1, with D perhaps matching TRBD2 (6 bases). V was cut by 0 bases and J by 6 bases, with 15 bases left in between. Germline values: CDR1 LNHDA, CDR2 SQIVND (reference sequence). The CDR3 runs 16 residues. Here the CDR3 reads CASSIDGGVTRNEQFF. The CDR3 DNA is TGTGCCAGTAGTATAGATGGAGGGGTTACCCGCAATGAGCAGTTCTTC.

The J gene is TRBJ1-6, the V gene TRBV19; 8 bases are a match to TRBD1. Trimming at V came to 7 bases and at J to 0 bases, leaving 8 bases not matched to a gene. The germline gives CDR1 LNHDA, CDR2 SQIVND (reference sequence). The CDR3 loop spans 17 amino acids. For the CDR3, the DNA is TGTGCCAGTATCCAGACAGGGGCAAGCTCCTATAATTCACCCCTCCACTTT. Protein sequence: CASIQTGASSYNSPLHF.

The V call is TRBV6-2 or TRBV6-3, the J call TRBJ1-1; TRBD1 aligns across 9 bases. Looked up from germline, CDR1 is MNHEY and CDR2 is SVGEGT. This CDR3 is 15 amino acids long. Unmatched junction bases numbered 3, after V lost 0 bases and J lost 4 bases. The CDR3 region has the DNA TGTGCCAGCAGTTACTCCGGGACAGGGTTCACTGAAGCTTTCTTT. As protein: CASSYSGTGFTEAFF.

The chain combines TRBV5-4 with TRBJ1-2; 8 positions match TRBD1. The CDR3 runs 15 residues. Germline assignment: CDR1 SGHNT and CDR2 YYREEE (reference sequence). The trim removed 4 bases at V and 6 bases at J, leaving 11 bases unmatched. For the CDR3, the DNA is TGTGCCAGCAGCCGTAAGGACAGGGAGAATGATGGCTACACCTTC. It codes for CASSRKDRENDGYTF. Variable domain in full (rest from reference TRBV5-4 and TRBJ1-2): ETGVTQSPTHLIKTRGQQVTLRCSSQSGHNTVSWYQQALGQGPQFIFQYYREEENGRGNFPPRFSGLQFPNYSSELNVNALELDDSALYLCASSRKDRENDGYTFGSGTRLTVV.

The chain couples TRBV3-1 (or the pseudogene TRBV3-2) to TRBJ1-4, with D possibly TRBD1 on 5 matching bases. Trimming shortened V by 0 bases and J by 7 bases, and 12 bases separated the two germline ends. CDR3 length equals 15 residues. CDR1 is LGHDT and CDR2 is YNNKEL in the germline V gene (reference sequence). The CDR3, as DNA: TGTGCCAGCAGCCAAGATCTGGGGCTTGGTGAAAAACTGTTTTTT. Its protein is CASSQDLGLGEKLFF.

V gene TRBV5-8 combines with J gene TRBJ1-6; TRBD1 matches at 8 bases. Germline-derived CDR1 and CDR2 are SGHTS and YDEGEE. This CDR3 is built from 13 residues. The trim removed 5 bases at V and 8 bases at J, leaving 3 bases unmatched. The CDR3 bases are TGTGCCAGCAGGAGACAGGGGTATTCACCCCTCCACTTT. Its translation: CASRRQGYSPLHF.

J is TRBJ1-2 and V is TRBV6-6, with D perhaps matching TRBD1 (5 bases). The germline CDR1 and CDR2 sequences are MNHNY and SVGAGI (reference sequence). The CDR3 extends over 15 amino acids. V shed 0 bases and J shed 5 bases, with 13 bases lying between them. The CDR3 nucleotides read TGTGCCAGCAGTTACTCGTTCGGGGGAGGTTATGGCTACACCTTC. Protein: CASSYSFGGGYGYTF.

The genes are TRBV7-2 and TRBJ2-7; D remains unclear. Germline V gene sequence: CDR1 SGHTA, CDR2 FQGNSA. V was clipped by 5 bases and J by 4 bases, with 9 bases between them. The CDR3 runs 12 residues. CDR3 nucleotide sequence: TGTGCCAGCAGCCCCGGCGGTTACGAGCAGTACTTC. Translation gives CASSPGGYEQYF.

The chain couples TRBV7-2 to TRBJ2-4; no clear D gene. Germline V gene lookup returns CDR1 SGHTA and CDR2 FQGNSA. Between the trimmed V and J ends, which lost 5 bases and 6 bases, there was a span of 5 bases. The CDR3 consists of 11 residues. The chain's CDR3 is CASSAGNIQYF. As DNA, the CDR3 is TGTGCCAGCAGCGCCGGAAACATTCAGTACTTC.

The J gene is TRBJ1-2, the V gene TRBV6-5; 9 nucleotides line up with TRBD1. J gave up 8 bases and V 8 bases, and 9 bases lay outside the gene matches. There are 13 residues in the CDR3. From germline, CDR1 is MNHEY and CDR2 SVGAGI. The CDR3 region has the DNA TGTGCCAGCGACCTAGACAGGGGGGGCGGCTACACCTTC. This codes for CASDLDRGGGYTF.

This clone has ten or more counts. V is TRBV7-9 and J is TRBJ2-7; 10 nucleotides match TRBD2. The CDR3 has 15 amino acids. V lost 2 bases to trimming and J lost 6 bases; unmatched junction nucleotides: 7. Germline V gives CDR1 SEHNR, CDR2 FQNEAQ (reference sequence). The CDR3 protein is CASSLLAGGPAEQYF. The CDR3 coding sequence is TGTGCCAGCAGCTTATTAGCGGGGGGTCCCGCCGAGCAGTACTTC.

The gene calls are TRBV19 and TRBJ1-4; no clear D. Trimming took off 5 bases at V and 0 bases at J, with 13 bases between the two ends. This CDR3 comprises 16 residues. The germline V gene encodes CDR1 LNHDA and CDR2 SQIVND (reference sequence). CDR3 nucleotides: TGTGCCAGTAGTTTCGCCGTCGGTACAACTAATGAAAAACTGTTTTTT. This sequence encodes CASSFAVGTTNEKLFF.

For the CDR3, the DNA is TGTGCCAGCAGCCCCTTAGGAGGGGCGCAAGAGACCCAGTACTTC. Translated: CASSPLGGAQETQYF. The rearrangement joins TRBV14 to TRBJ2-5; tentatively, D is TRBD2 (6 bases). Trimming cost V 4 bases and J 2 bases, with 14 bases left between them. This CDR3 comprises 15 residues. The V gene's germline CDR1 is SGHDN and CDR2 FVKESK.

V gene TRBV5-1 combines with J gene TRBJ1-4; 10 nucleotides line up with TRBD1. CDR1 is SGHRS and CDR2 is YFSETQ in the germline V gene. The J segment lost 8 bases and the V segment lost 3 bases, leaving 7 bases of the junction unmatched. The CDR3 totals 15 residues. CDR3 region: CASSSLGTGDEKLFF. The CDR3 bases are TGCGCCAGCAGCTCCCTCGGGACAGGGGACGAAAAACTGTTTTTT. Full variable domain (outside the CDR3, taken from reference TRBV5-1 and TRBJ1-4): KAGVTQTPRYLIKTRGQQVTLSCSPISGHRSVSWYQQTPGQGLQFLFEYFSETQRNKGNFPGRFSGRQFSNSRSEMNVSTLELGDSALYLCASSSLGTGDEKLFFGSGTQLSVL.

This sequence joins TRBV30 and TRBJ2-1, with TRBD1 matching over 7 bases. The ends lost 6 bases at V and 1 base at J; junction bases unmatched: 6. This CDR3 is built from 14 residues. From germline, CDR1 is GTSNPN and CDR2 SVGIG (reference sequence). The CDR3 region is CACSWDSSYNEQFF. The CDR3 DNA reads TGTGCCTGCTCGTGGGACAGTTCCTACAATGAGCAGTTCTTC.

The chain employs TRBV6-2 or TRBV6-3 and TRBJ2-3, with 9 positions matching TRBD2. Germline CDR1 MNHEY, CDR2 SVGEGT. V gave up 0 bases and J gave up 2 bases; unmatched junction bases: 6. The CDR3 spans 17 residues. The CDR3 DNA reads TGTGCCAGCAGTTACTCGCCGACTAGCGGACTCACAGATACGCAGTATTTT. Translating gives CASSYSPTSGLTDTQYF.